A selection of T cell receptor beta chains follows, all from one sample in a study of control samples from healthy donors and cancer patients. Using immunoSEQ multiplex PCR, the repertoire was profiled, and TCRdb retains in-frame clones only, with some absent. In the table there are 35,000 to 45,000 clones, 91% of which are singletons. The specimen sequenced was PBMCs. Every receptor here comes from a woman aged 35 to 49 with head and neck cancer. Each CDR3 is given with its conserved first and last residue. D genes are given only for firm matches. Expanded clones get a size class; other rows say once, few or many, or leave the size out.

TRBV11-2,TRBD1,TRBJ2-3,-,TGTGCCAGCAGCAACCCGACAGGGACCCTCACAGATACGCAGTATTTT,CASSNPTGTLTDTQYF
TRBV6-5,-,TRBJ1-1,once,TGTGCCAGCAGTCCACGGGGGGTGAACACTGAAGCTTTCTTT,CASSPRGVNTEAFF
TRBV29-1,-,TRBJ1-3,-,TGCAGCGGGCGGGACAATGGAAACACCATATATTTT,CSGRDNGNTIYF
TRBV2,-,TRBJ1-1,-,TGTGCCAGCAGTACGGGACGAGCGAACACTGAAGCTTTCTTT,CASSTGRANTEAFF
TRBV6-2/TRBV6-3,-,TRBJ1-6,-,TGTGCCAGCAGTTACGGGTGGGATTCACCCCTCCACTTT,CASSYGWDSPLHF
TRBV19,-,TRBJ1-2,-,TGTGCCAGTAGTTCCGGGACACTCTATGGCTACACCTTC,CASSSGTLYGYTF
TRBV3-1/TRBV3-2,TRBD1,TRBJ1-2,-,TGTGCCAGCAGGAGGACAGGGGGCTCTGGCTACACCTTC,CASRRTGGSGYTF
TRBV3-1/TRBV3-2,-,TRBJ2-2,-,TGTGCCAGCAGCCAAGAGGGGGCGAGGGGCACCGGGGAGCTGTTTTTT,CASSQEGARGTGELFF
TRBV5-1,-,TRBJ1-2,-,TGCGCCAGCACAGAACAGGGCTCGGATTCGGGAGGCTACACCTTC,CASTEQGSDSGGYTF
TRBV13,-,TRBJ2-5,-,TGTGCCAGCAGCTTCAGAGGGGGGCACGGTTTCCAAGAGACCCAGTACTTC,CASSFRGGHGFQETQYF
TRBV28,-,TRBJ1-2,-,TGTGCCAGCAGCCAGCCCCGGACCTATGGCTACACCTTC,CASSQPRTYGYTF
TRBV6-2/TRBV6-3,-,TRBJ1-1,-,TGTGCCAGCCGCCCCGGGGGAAATAAAAACACTGAAGCTTTCTTT,CASRPGGNKNTEAFF
TRBV5-4,-,TRBJ1-2,-,TGTGCCAGCAGCTTGGACTTGACAGTCTATGGCTACACCTTC,CASSLDLTVYGYTF
TRBV6-5,TRBD1,TRBJ1-6,-,TGTGCCAGCAGTACAGGGGGGAATTCACCCCTCCACTTT,CASSTGGNSPLHF
TRBV5-8,-,TRBJ1-1,-,TGTGCCAGCAGCCCCTACAGGGCTGTGACAGCTTTCTTT,CASSPYRAVTAFF
TRBV5-1,TRBD1,TRBJ1-5,once,TGCGCCAGCAGCCTAGGACAGGGCCTGAATCAGCCCCAGCATTTT,CASSLGQGLNQPQHF
TRBV27,-,TRBJ1-1,-,TGTGCCAGCAGTTCTACCCAACCGGGAGGGATTTCTGAAGCTTTCTTT,CASSSTQPGGISEAFF
TRBV19,-,TRBJ2-2,-,TGTGCCAGTAGTATCGGGGCCCGGGAGCTGTTTTTT,CASSIGARELFF
TRBV3-1/TRBV3-2,-,TRBJ1-6,-,TGTGCCAGCAGCCAAGAACGAAAGGGCGCCTATAATTCACCCCTCCACTTT,CASSQERKGAYNSPLHF
TRBV27,-,TRBJ2-3,-,TGTGCCAGCAGCTCAGGTGCTAGCACAGATACGCAGTATTTT,CASSSGASTDTQYF
TRBV4-1,-,TRBJ2-5,-,TGCGCCAGCAGCCAAGCCTCTAGCGTTCAAGAGACCCAGTACTTC,CASSQASSVQETQYF
TRBV6-5,-,TRBJ2-1,-,TGTGCCGTGGCGGGAACTTTCGGTGAGCAGTTCTTC,CAVAGTFGEQFF
TRBV21-1,-,TRBJ2-1,-,TGTGCCAGCAGCCCCTATTCCCCTCGAAGCGAGCAGTTCTTC,CASSPYSPRSEQFF
TRBV28,-,TRBJ2-5,-,TGTGCCAGCAGTTTAGTTGCCCTGGGAGAGACCCAGTACTTC,CASSLVALGETQYF
TRBV3-1/TRBV3-2,-,TRBJ1-2,-,TGTGCCAGCAGCCATGCAAATGGCTACACCTTC,CASSHANGYTF
TRBV6-5,-,TRBJ2-7,-,TGTGCCAGCAGTTTTGAGTCCGGGACCGTCTCCTACGAGCAGTACTTC,CASSFESGTVSYEQYF
TRBV21-1,-,TRBJ1-5,-,TGTGCCAGCAGCAAAGACGGGTCCCGGGACAGGGGTGGGCAGCCCCAGCATTTT,CASSKDGSRDRGGQPQHF
TRBV3-1/TRBV3-2,-,TRBJ1-1,-,TGTGCCAGCAGCCGAGGGGCGCGTACTGAAGCTTTCTTT,CASSRGARTEAFF
TRBV25-1,TRBD2,TRBJ2-5,-,TGTGCCAGCAGTGAAGGGGAGGGGTGGGGAGAGACCCAGTACTTC,CASSEGEGWGETQYF
TRBV15,-,TRBJ2-1,-,TGTGCCACCAGCAGAGATCTAGGTCTGAAGGGCCACAATGAGCAGTTCTTC,CATSRDLGLKGHNEQFF
TRBV6-1,TRBD1,TRBJ1-5,-,TGTGCCAGCAGTGGACCGGGACAGGGTAGCAATCAGCCCCAGCATTTT,CASSGPGQGSNQPQHF
TRBV19,TRBD2,TRBJ2-3,-,TGTGCCAGTAGTATTGGACTAGCGAGGAGCACAGATACGCAGTATTTT,CASSIGLARSTDTQYF
TRBV7-9,-,TRBJ1-1,-,TGTGCCAGCAGCCCCCTGGCATACAGCACTGAAGCTTTCTTT,CASSPLAYSTEAFF
TRBV5-1,TRBD2,TRBJ2-3,-,TGCGCCACCCAAAGCGGGGCCCCATCAGATACGCAGTATTTT,CATQSGAPSDTQYF
TRBV4-1,-,TRBJ2-3,-,TGCGCCAGCAGCCTCCCGCTGGCTCGAGCGCCGCAGTATTTT,CASSLPLARAPQYF
TRBV28,-,TRBJ1-5,-,TGTGCCAGCAGTTTTCCCGAGGTCTATCAGCCCCAGCATTTT,CASSFPEVYQPQHF
TRBV5-8,TRBD2,TRBJ2-1,once,TGTGCCAGCAGCTTGGGCTCTGGGACTAGCGGGAAGTTAAGCAATGAGCAGTTCTTC,CASSLGSGTSGKLSNEQFF
TRBV7-8,TRBD1,TRBJ1-6,-,TGTGCCAGCAGCTCGCAGGGGGCTACTTTTAATTCACCCCTCCACTTT,CASSSQGATFNSPLHF
TRBV19,TRBD2,TRBJ2-5,-,TGTGCCAACTATACCTTAGCGGGAGGAGCAAAAGAGACCCAGTACTTC,CANYTLAGGAKETQYF
TRBV27,TRBD2,TRBJ2-1,-,TGTGCCAGCAGGACCGGACTAGCTTGGAATGAGCAGTTCTTC,CASRTGLAWNEQFF
TRBV6-2/TRBV6-3,TRBD2,TRBJ2-1,-,TGTGCCAGCAGTTATATACCGGGACTAGCTTACAGGGAGCAGTTCTTC,CASSYIPGLAYREQFF
TRBV29-1,-,TRBJ1-1,-,TGCAGCGTATCCAGGGTGAACACTGAAGCTTTCTTT,CSVSRVNTEAFF
TRBV14,TRBD2,TRBJ2-7,-,TGTGCCAGCAGCCAATATATAGCGGGCGAGCAGTACTTC,CASSQYIAGEQYF
TRBV7-9,TRBD1,TRBJ1-2,once,TGTGCCAGCAGCTTAGGGACAGGGCTATTGGATGGCTACACCTTC,CASSLGTGLLDGYTF
TRBV15,-,TRBJ2-7,-,TGTGCCACCAGCAGAGATCGGGGCAGAGAGCAGTACTTC,CATSRDRGREQYF
TRBV23-1,-,TRBJ1-4,once,TGCGCCAGCAGTCATAGGACACAGGAAAAACTGTTTTTT,CASSHRTQEKLFF
TRBV2,TRBD1,TRBJ1-1,-,TGTGCCAGCAGTGAATTTGGGACAGGGGGATCTGGAATTATGAGCACTGAAGCTTTCTTT,CASSEFGTGGSGIMSTEAFF
TRBV3-1/TRBV3-2,-,TRBJ2-7,-,TGTGCCAGCAGCCAAGGCGCTTTACAGAGGGAGCAGTACTTC,CASSQGALQREQYF
TRBV27,-,TRBJ2-6,-,TGTGCCAGCAGGGTAGGCTCCTCTGGGGCCAACGTCCTGACTTTC,CASRVGSSGANVLTF
TRBV7-2,-,TRBJ2-2,-,TGTGCCAGCAGCTCGGACACCGGGGAGCTGTTTTTT,CASSSDTGELFF
TRBV7-2,-,TRBJ1-6,few,TGTGCCAGCAGCCCTCAGGGGAGCTCCTCTTCACCCCTCCACTTT,CASSPQGSSSSPLHF
TRBV28,-,TRBJ2-4,-,TGTGCCAGCAGTTTCCTCGGACAGTCCGAAGCCAAAAACATTCAGTACTTC,CASSFLGQSEAKNIQYF
TRBV28,TRBD1,TRBJ1-4,once,TGTGCCAGCAGTTTAATGGGGGGGGGACAGGCTGACCTGTTTTTT,CASSLMGGGQADLFF
TRBV7-2,-,TRBJ1-2,-,TGTGCCAGCAGTTACGTCGGGGCAGCAAGTGGCTACACCTTC,CASSYVGAASGYTF